Reported below is one TCR beta chain. The clone's antigen remains unknown. Qualities for individual bases were not recorded, and no much larger clone is one base off. These data are taken from a study of control samples from healthy donors and cancer patients (dated by TCRdb to 2019 to 2021). The CDR3, from cysteine to phenylalanine, totals 16 residues. Only CDR3 DNA remains: 48 bases, in frame from the first base. For this chain, trimming is 4 bases at the V end and 2 bases at the J end, and the number of junction bases without a gene match is 8. From the germline V gene, CDR1 is SGHTA and CDR2 is FQGTGA. Library method: the immunoSEQ multiplex PCR assay. What TCRdb holds here is the immuneACCESS table cut down to in-frame rearrangements. Part of the clones is not present; checked against another copy, under half of the missing clones reflect an unresolved V gene, and the others are unexplained. This sample lists about 160,000 clones; about 90% were detected once. The ten largest make up around 13% of the sample.

The receptor's source is a man younger than 45 in good health. Recombination connected TRBV7-3 to TRBJ1-3; 7 of the junction bases match TRBD1. The sequenced sample was blood. The DNA sequence is as follows: TGTGCCAGCAGCTCTGACAGACAGGGTACTGGAAACACCATATATTTT. Its amino acids are CASSSDRQGTGNTIYF.